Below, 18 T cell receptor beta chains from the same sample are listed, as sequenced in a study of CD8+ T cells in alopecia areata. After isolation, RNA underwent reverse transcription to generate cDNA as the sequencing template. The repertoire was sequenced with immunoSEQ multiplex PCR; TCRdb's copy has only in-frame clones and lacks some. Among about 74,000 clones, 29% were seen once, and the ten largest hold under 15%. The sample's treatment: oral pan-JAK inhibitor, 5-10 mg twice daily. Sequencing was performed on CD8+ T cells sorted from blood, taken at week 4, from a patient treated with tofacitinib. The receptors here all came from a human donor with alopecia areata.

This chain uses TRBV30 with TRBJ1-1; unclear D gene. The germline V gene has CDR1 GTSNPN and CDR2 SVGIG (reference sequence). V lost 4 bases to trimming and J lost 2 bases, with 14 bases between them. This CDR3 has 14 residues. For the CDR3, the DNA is TGTGCCTGGAAGAGTGGCCTTTCAAACACTGAAGCTTTCTTT. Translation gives CAWKSGLSNTEAFF.

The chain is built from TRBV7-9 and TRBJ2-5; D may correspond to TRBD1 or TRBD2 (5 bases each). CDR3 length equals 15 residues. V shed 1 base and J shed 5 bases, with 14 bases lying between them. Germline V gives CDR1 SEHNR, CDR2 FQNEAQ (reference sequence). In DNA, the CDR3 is TGTGCCAGCAGCTTAGATACCCAGGGAGTGGAGACCCAGTACTTC. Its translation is CASSLDTQGVETQYF. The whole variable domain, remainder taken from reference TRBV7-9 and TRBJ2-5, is DTGVSQNPRHKITKRGQNVTFRCDPISEHNRLYWYRQTLGQGPEFLTYFQNEAQLEKSRLLSDRFSAERPKGSFSTLEIQRTEQGDSAMYLCASSLDTQGVETQYFGPGTRLLVL.

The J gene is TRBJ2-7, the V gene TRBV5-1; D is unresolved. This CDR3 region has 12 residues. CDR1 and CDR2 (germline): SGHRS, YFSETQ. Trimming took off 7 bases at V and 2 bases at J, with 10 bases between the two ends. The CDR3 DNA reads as TGCGCCAGCCGGGCCTCTCCCTACGAGCAGTACTTC. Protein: CASRASPYEQYF.

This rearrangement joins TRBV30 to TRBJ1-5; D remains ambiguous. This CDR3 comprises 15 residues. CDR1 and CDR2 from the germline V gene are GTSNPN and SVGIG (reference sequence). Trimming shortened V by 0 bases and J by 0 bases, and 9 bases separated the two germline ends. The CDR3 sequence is CAWSVAAHSNQPQHF. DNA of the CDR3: TGTGCCTGGAGTGTAGCCGCCCATAGCAATCAGCCCCAGCATTTT.

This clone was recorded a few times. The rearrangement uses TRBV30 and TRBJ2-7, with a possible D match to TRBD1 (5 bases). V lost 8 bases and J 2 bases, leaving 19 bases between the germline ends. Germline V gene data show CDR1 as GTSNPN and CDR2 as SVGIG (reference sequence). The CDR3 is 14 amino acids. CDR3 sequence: CATKEVGRPYEQYF. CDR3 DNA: TGTGCCACAAAAGAGGTGGGGCGCCCCTACGAGCAGTACTTC.

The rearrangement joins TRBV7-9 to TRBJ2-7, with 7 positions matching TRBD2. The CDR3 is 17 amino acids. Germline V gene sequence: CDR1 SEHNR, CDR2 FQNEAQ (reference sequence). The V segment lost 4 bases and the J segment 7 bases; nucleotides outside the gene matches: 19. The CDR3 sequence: CASSSPPIAGQTGEQYF. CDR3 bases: TGTGCCAGCAGCTCCCCCCCAATAGCGGGCCAAACGGGGGAGCAGTACTTC.

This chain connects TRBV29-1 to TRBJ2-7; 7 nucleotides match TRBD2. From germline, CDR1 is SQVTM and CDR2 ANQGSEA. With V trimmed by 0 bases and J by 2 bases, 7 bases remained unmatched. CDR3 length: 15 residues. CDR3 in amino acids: CSVEDPAGEPYEQYF. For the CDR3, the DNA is TGCAGCGTTGAAGATCCGGCGGGAGAACCCTACGAGCAGTACTTC.

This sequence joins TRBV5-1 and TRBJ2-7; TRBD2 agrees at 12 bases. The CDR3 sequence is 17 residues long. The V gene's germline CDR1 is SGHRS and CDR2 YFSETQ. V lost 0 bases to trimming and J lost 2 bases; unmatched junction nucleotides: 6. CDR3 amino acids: CASSLATSGRLTYEQYF. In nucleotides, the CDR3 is TGCGCCAGCAGCTTGGCGACTAGCGGGAGACTAACCTACGAGCAGTACTTC.

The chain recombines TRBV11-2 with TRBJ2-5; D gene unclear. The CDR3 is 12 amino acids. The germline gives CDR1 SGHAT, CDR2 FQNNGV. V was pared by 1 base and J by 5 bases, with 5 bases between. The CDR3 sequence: CASSLGAETQYF. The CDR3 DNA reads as TGTGCCAGCAGCTTAGGCGCGGAGACCCAGTACTTC. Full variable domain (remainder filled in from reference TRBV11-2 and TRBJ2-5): EAGVAQSPRYKIIEKRQSVAFWCNPISGHATLYWYQQILGQGPKLLIQFQNNGVVDDSQLPKDRFSAERLKGVDSTLKIQPAKLEDSAVYLCASSLGAETQYFGPGTRLLVL.

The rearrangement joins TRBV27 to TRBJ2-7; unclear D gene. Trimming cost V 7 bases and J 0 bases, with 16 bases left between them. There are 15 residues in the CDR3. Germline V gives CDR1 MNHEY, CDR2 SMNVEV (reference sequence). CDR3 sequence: CASTSRLDGSYEQYF. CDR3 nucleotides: TGTGCCAGCACCTCCCGGCTAGACGGCTCCTACGAGCAGTACTTC.

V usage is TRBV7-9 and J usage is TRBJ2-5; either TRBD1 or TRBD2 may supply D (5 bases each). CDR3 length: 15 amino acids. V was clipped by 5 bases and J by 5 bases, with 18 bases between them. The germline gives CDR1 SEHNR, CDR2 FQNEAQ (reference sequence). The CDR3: CASSPPGASRETQYF. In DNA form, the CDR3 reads TGTGCCAGCAGCCCCCCCGGGGCGTCGAGGGAGACCCAGTACTTC.

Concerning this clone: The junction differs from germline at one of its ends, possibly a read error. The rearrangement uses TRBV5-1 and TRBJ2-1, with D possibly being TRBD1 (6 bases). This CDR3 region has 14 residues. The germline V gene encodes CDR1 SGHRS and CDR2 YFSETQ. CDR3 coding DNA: TGCGTCAGCAGCTTGTGGAGCAGGGGAGAGGAGCAGTTCTTC. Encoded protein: CVSSLWSRGEEQFF. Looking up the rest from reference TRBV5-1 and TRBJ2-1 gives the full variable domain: KAGVTQTPRYLIKTRGQQVTLSCSPISGHRSVSWYQQTPGQGLQFLFEYFSETQRNKGNFPGRFSGRQFSNSRSEMNVSTLELGDSALYLCVSSLWSRGEEQFFGPGTRLTVL.

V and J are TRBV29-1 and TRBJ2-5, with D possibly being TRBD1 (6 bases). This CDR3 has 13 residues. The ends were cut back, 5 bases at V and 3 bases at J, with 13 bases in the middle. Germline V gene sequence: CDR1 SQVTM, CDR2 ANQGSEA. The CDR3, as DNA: TGCAGCGTTTTGGTGGCAGGGGAAGAGACCCAGTACTTC. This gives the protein CSVLVAGEETQYF.

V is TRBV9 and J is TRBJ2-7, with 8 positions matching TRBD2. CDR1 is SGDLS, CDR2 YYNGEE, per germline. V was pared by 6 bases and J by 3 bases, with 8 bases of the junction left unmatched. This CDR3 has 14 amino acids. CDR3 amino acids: CASTPSSGNYEQYF. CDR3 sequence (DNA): TGTGCCAGCACCCCAAGTAGCGGGAACTACGAGCAGTACTTC.

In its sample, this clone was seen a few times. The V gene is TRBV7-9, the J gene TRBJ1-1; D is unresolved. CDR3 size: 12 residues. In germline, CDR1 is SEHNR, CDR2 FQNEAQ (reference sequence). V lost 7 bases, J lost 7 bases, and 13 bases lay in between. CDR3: CASKSGPSEAFF. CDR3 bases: TGTGCCAGCAAGTCCGGGCCGAGTGAAGCTTTCTTT.

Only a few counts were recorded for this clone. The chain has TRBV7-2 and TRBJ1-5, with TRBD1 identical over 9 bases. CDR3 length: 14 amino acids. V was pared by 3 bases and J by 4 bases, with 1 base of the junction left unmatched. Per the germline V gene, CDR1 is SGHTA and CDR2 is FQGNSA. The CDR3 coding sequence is TGTGCCAGCAGCTTGGGGACAGGGAATCAGCCCCAGCATTTT. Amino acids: CASSLGTGNQPQHF. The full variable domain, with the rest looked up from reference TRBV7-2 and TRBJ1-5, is GAGVSQSPSNKVTEKGKDVELRCDPISGHTALYWYRQSLGQGLEFLIYFQGNSAPDKSGLPSDRFSAERTGGSVSTLTIQRTQQEDSAVYLCASSLGTGNQPQHFGDGTRLSIL.

CDR3 loop: CASSFGLEEQYF. The CDR3, as DNA: TGTGCCAGCAGTTTCGGACTAGAGGAGCAGTACTTC. This sequence joins TRBV6-5 and TRBJ2-7, with 7 bases aligning to TRBD2. Germline values: CDR1 MNHEY, CDR2 SVGAGI. V lost 4 bases to trimming and J lost 7 bases; unmatched junction nucleotides: 4. This CDR3 contains 12 residues.

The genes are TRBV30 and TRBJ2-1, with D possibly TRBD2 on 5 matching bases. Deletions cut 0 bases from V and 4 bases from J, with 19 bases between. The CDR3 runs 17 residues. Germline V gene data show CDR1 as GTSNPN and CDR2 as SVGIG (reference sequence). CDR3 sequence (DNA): TGTGCCTGGAGTGTATCGGTTCGGGATCCTCTTTACAATGAGCAGTTCTTC. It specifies CAWSVSVRDPLYNEQFF.